This paragraph reports one T cell receptor beta chain. This specimen belongs to a study of T cell changes during pregnancy in multiple sclerosis. Measured with immunoSEQ multiplex PCR; TCRdb has only the in-frame clones, and not every one. The data contain tens of thousands of clones, roughly 92% of them singletons. The CDR3 extends over 14 amino acids. V was clipped by 7 bases and J by 7 bases; unmatched bases: 6. Per germline, CDR1 SGHTA and CDR2 FQGNSA. The chain recombines TRBV7-2 with TRBJ1-5; 11 nucleotides line up with TRBD1. This receptor was taken from a female donor with multiple sclerosis, enrolled in a pregnancy study. The sample consisted of CD4+ T cells from peripheral blood mononuclear cells, taken in the first trimester of pregnancy. CDR3 coding DNA: TGTGCCAGCACCCCTGGGACAGGGGGACAGCCCCAGCATTTT. It translates to CASTPGTGGQPQHF.